One sample yielded the 28 T cell receptor beta chains listed below, sequenced in a study of T cell repertoires in cytomegalovirus infection. One entry per CDR3 protein, called by TCRdb with MiXCR from the reads. The sample includes about 180,000 distinct CDR3 sequences, approximately 17% of them seen just once. The source material was CD8+ T cells from PBMCs. The receptors were sampled from a human donor in good health (CMV status not recorded). Some clones in this sample may be carry-over from other donors' samples.

Only a few counts were recorded for this clonotype. J is TRBJ2-7 and V is TRBV20-1; 8 positions match TRBD1. The germline gives CDR1 DFQATT, CDR2 SNEGSKA (reference sequence). This CDR3 has 15 residues. Losses at the gene ends were 6 bases for V and 4 bases for J; bases not matched to a gene: 14. DNA for the CDR3: TGCAGTGCCCGACTTGTCGACAGGGGCGTTTACGAGCAGTACTTC. Translating gives CSARLVDRGVYEQYF.

The CDR3 protein is CASSAMAGGSSYEQYF. DNA for the CDR3: TGTGCCAGCAGTGCGATGGCGGGGGGTAGCTCCTACGAGCAGTACTTC. The rearrangement joins TRBV28 to TRBJ2-7; TRBD2 aligns across 8 bases. Trimming at V came to 5 bases and at J to 0 bases, leaving 9 bases not matched to a gene. The CDR3 runs to 16 residues. Per the germline V gene, CDR1 is MDHEN and CDR2 is SYDVKM.

V and J are TRBV7-3 and TRBJ2-4; D is unclear. The CDR3 extends over 15 amino acids. Trimming stripped 0 bases from V and 3 bases from J, with 9 bases between. Germline V lookup: CDR1 SGHTA, CDR2 FQGTGA. Here the CDR3 reads CASSLTRQIKNIQYF. The DNA of the CDR3 is TGTGCCAGCAGCTTAACGAGGCAGATCAAAAACATTCAGTACTTC.

The chain employs TRBV6-1 and TRBJ2-4, with 8 bases lining up with TRBD1. The CDR3 is 15 residues long. V trimming: 2 bases; J trimming: 6 bases; junction bases outside the gene matches: 6. The germline gives CDR1 MNHNS, CDR2 SASEGT. The CDR3 here is CASSEYGQGGNIQYF. For the CDR3, the DNA is TGTGCCAGCAGTGAATATGGACAGGGCGGAAACATTCAGTACTTC.

The table lists this clonotype with a few counts. This chain uses TRBV19 with TRBJ2-2; maybe TRBD1 (5 bases). In germline, CDR1 is LNHDA, CDR2 SQIVND (reference sequence). Trimming stripped 3 bases from V and 7 bases from J, with 9 bases between. The CDR3 is 13 residues long. CDR3 amino acids: CASSIVGRGELFF. The CDR3 DNA sequence: TGTGCCAGTAGTATCGTGGGGCGCGGGGAGCTGTTTTTT.

This sequence joins TRBV11-2 and TRBJ2-7, with 7 positions matching TRBD1. Germline-derived CDR1 and CDR2 are SGHAT and FQNNGV. The V gene end was trimmed by 6 bases and the J gene end by 2 bases; junction bases not matched to a gene: 4. The CDR3 spans 13 residues. The CDR3 region is CASSGQAPYEQYF. CDR3 coding DNA: TGTGCCAGCAGTGGACAGGCCCCCTACGAGCAGTACTTC.

The J gene is TRBJ1-6, the V gene TRBV2; D call uncertain. Trimming removed 2 bases at V and 7 bases at J, with 12 bases between. The germline gives CDR1 SNHLY, CDR2 FYNNEI. CDR3 length: 15 amino acids. CDR3 sequence reads: CASSENRAINSPLHF. The CDR3 bases are TGTGCCAGCAGTGAAAATCGGGCCATAAATTCACCCCTCCACTTT.

V is TRBV7-8 and J is TRBJ1-1; the D gene is possibly TRBD1 (6 bases). Trimming took 1 base from V and 4 from J, leaving 16 bases between them. Germline lookup yields CDR1 SGHVS and CDR2 FQNEAQ. CDR3 length: 16 residues. The DNA for the CDR3 is TGTGCCAGCAGCTTAGGGGGGGCCCCAGGGAGCACTGAAGCTTTCTTT. Its translation: CASSLGGAPGSTEAFF. Complete variable domain (other parts from reference TRBV7-8 and TRBJ1-1): GAGVSQSPRYKVAKRGQDVALRCDPISGHVSLFWYQQALGQGPEFLTYFQNEAQLDKSGLPSDRFFAERPEGSVSTLKIQRTQQEDSAVYLCASSLGGAPGSTEAFFGQGTRLTVV.

The genes are TRBV12-3 or TRBV12-4 and TRBJ1-1; 10 nucleotides match TRBD1. The CDR3 totals 14 residues. Losses at the gene ends were 4 bases for V and 8 bases for J; bases not matched to a gene: 7. Here the CDR3 DNA reads TGTGCCAGCAGTTCTCGCGACAGGGGGCAGGAAGCTTTCTTT. Its translation is CASSSRDRGQEAFF.

This clonotype was detected a few times. One end of the junction varies from germline; a read error may be responsible. This rearrangement joins TRBV7-6 to TRBJ1-2; D not resolved. The CDR3 totals 10 residues. The germline V gene encodes CDR1 SGHVS and CDR2 FNYEAQ. Here the CDR3 reads CASSLDTLSF. The CDR3 DNA follows: TGTGCCAGCAGCTTAGACACCCTCTCCTTC.

The rearrangement joins TRBV24-1 to TRBJ2-5; D is possibly TRBD1 (5 bases). The germline gives CDR1 KGHDR, CDR2 SFDVKD. The CDR3 loop spans 16 amino acids. Between the trimmed V and J ends, which lost 3 bases and 3 bases, there was a span of 16 bases. This CDR3 is CATSDPDRTAKETQYF. The CDR3 nucleotides are TGTGCCACCAGTGATCCCGACAGAACCGCAAAAGAGACCCAGTACTTC.

This clonotype was detected only a few times. The chain combines TRBV7-9 with TRBJ2-7, with TRBD1 matching over 8 bases. V lost 4 bases, J lost 0 bases, and 11 bases stayed unmatched. The CDR3 has 17 residues. Germline V gene data show CDR1 as SEHNR and CDR2 as FQNEAQ (reference sequence). In nucleotides, the CDR3 is TGTGCCAGCAGCTCCATAGGGACAGGCGTATTCTCCTACGAGCAGTACTTC. This gives the protein CASSSIGTGVFSYEQYF.

The sample holds a few counts of this clonotype. The genes are TRBV5-6 and TRBJ1-1; a possible D gene is TRBD1 (5 bases). Trimming removed 1 base from V and 0 bases from J, with 13 bases in between. The CDR3 is made up of 16 amino acids. Germline CDR1 reads SGHDT; CDR2 reads YYEEEE. CDR3 sequence reads: CASSLRGASMNTEAFF. The CDR3 nucleotides read TGTGCCAGCAGCTTGAGAGGGGCCTCCATGAACACTGAAGCTTTCTTT. Filled out from reference TRBV5-6 and TRBJ1-1, the complete variable domain reads DAGVTQSPTHLIKTRGQQVTLRCSPKSGHDTVSWYQQALGQGPQFIFQYYEEEERQRGNFPDRFSGHQFPNYSSELNVNALLLGDSALYLCASSLRGASMNTEAFFGQGTRLTVV.

This sequence joins TRBV2 and TRBJ1-2; TRBD1 agrees at 7 bases. Germline CDR1 SNHLY, CDR2 FYNNEI. The CDR3 covers 14 residues. The J segment lost 4 bases and the V segment lost 4 bases, leaving 6 bases of the junction unmatched. In nucleotides, the CDR3 is TGTGCCAGCAGTGCGGACAGGAAATTCTATGGCTACACCTTC. Translation: CASSADRKFYGYTF.

The chain links TRBV5-1 to TRBJ2-7; 8 bases align to TRBD2. The ends lost 2 bases at V and 0 bases at J; junction bases unmatched: 10. The CDR3 has 17 amino acids. Germline-derived CDR1 and CDR2 are SGHRS and YFSETQ. The CDR3 sequence: CASSFEGGGISSYEQYF. The CDR3 nucleotides read TGCGCCAGCAGCTTCGAGGGCGGGGGGATCAGCTCCTACGAGCAGTACTTC.

The V gene is TRBV7-1, the J gene TRBJ2-5; 8 bases line up with TRBD2. TRBV7-1 is noted as an ORF with a role that remains uncertain. V shed 6 bases and J 5 bases; nucleotides not matched to a gene: 8. CDR3 length: 14 residues. The CDR3 loop is CASRSFSGVETQYF. As DNA, the CDR3 is TGTGCCAGCAGATCCTTTAGCGGGGTGGAGACCCAGTACTTC.

This clonotype was counted only a few times. The DNA for the CDR3 is TGTGCCAGCAGTTACATCTTCGGGACTGATTCGTATGGCTACACCTTC. It specifies CASSYIFGTDSYGYTF. The J gene is TRBJ1-2, the V gene TRBV6-2 or TRBV6-3, with a possible D match to TRBD1 (5 bases). With 2 bases removed from V and 5 bases from J, the gap between germline ends came to 18 bases. The length of the CDR3 is 16 residues. Germline assignment: CDR1 MNHEY and CDR2 SVGEGT.

This chain uses TRBV29-1 with TRBJ2-5, with 7 bases fitting TRBD1. The CDR3 length is 12 residues. Trimming cost V 6 bases and J 2 bases; bases outside gene matches: 3. CDR1 is SQVTM, CDR2 ANQGSEA, per germline. The CDR3 nucleotides read TGCAGCGTAGGGACAGCTCAAGAGACCCAGTACTTC. The encoded protein is CSVGTAQETQYF.

The rearrangement uses TRBV12-3 or TRBV12-4 and TRBJ1-2, with 7 bases fitting TRBD1. V shed 5 bases and J 4 bases; nucleotides not matched to a gene: 4. The CDR3 totals 13 residues. The CDR3 coding sequence is TGTGCCAGCAGTCGACAGGGCCCCTATGGCTACACCTTC. This codes for CASSRQGPYGYTF.

This clonotype was seen a handful of times. This rearrangement joins TRBV28 to TRBJ2-5; 7 nucleotides agree with TRBD1. The CDR3 contains 15 residues. CDR1 is MDHEN and CDR2 is SYDVKM in the germline V gene. V trimming: 6 bases; J trimming: 0 bases; junction bases outside the gene matches: 7. The CDR3 DNA follows: TGTGCCAGCAGCTTGGGACAGAGCCACCAAGAGACCCAGTACTTC. This codes for CASSLGQSHQETQYF.

This clonotype was observed a few times. V is TRBV6-2 or TRBV6-3 and J is TRBJ1-5, with 7 nucleotides matching TRBD1. Germline loops: CDR1 MNHEY, CDR2 SVGEGT. The trim removed 0 bases at V and 6 bases at J, leaving 5 bases unmatched. The CDR3 extends over 15 amino acids. The CDR3 DNA reads TGTGCCAGCAGTTACTCGGACAGGCTGGCTCAGCCCCAGCATTTT. Translating gives CASSYSDRLAQPQHF.

The chain links TRBV29-1 to TRBJ2-1, with TRBD1 matching 8 bases. This CDR3 has 12 residues. V was clipped by 6 bases and J by 3 bases; unmatched bases: 1. Germline V gives CDR1 SQVTM, CDR2 ANQGSEA. CDR3 nucleotide sequence: TGCAGCGTGGGGACAGGCTACAATGAGCAGTTCTTC. This gives the protein CSVGTGYNEQFF.

A few counts support this clonotype. The V and J genes are TRBV29-1 and TRBJ2-2; D is unclear. Germline CDR1 SQVTM, CDR2 ANQGSEA. The CDR3 runs 11 residues. V was shortened by 4 bases and J by 4 bases, with 4 bases between the two germline ends. CDR3 in amino acids: CSVAGTGELFF. The CDR3 DNA reads as TGCAGCGTTGCCGGCACCGGGGAGCTGTTTTTT.

The V gene is TRBV7-9, the J gene TRBJ2-1; D may be TRBD2 (7 bases). The CDR3 is made up of 16 amino acids. CDR1 is SEHNR, CDR2 FQNEAQ, per germline (reference sequence). V shed 4 bases and J shed 5 bases, with 18 bases lying between them. DNA of the CDR3: TGTGCCAGCAGCTCACGACCCTCCGGGGGGCACAATGAGCAGTTCTTC. It translates to CASSSRPSGGHNEQFF.

The gene calls are TRBV6-2 or TRBV6-3 and TRBJ2-5, with 8 bases aligning to TRBD1. Germline loops: CDR1 MNHEY, CDR2 SVGEGT. With 6 bases clipped from V and 3 bases from J, the junction kept 6 bases outside the gene matches. This CDR3 is built from 14 residues. The CDR3: CASRSRDRKETQYF. CDR3 DNA sequence: TGTGCCAGCAGATCCCGGGACAGGAAAGAGACCCAGTACTTC.

The chain combines TRBV4-1 with TRBJ1-1, with 7 nucleotides matching TRBD1. The junction had 9 bases not matched to a gene; V was cut back by 3 bases and J by 8 bases. Germline CDR1 is MGHRA and CDR2 is YSYEKL. CDR3 size: 14 residues. CDR3 sequence: CASSQTTGIIEAFF. The CDR3 DNA reads as TGCGCCAGCAGCCAGACGACAGGGATAATAGAAGCTTTCTTT.

J is TRBJ2-1 and V is TRBV7-8; 14 bases are a match to TRBD2. The CDR3 is 16 amino acids. V shed 7 bases and J 9 bases; nucleotides not matched to a gene: 11. CDR1 is SGHVS, CDR2 FQNEAQ, per germline. The DNA of the CDR3 is TGTGCCAGCACCTACACACGGACTAGCGGGGGGATTGAGCAGTTCTTC. Its protein is CASTYTRTSGGIEQFF.

This chain uses TRBV12-3 or TRBV12-4 with TRBJ2-5; 7 nucleotides align to TRBD1. Trimming took 6 bases from V and 1 from J; bases not matched to a gene: 5. The CDR3 has 14 residues. In DNA, the CDR3 is TGTGCCAGCAGCCCGACAGGGTTCCAAGAGACCCAGTACTTC. Residues: CASSPTGFQETQYF.